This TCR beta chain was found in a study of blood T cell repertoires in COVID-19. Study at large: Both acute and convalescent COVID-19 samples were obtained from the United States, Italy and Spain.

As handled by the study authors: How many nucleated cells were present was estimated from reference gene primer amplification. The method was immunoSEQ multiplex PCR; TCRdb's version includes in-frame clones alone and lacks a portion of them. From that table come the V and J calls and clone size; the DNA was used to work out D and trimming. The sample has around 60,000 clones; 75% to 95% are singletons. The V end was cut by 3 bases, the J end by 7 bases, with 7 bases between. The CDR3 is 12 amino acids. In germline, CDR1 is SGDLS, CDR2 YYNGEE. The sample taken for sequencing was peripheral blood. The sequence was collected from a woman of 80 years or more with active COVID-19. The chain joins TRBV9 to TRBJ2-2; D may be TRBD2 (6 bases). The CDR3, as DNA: TGTGCCAGCAGCGCTAGCGTCGGGGAGCTGTTTTTT. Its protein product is CASSASVGELFF.